The 27 T cell receptor beta chains in this list originate from one sample, sequenced in a study of T-cell reconstitution after alpha-beta-depleted transplantation in children. Unique molecular identifiers were incorporated into the prepared TCRbeta library. From the PCR reads, TCRdb called clonotypes with MiXCR, one entry per CDR3 protein. The data contain about 78,000 distinct CDR3 sequences, 13% to 15% of them singletons. This material consisted of PBMCs, mostly from graft donor cells, taken 180 days after TCRalphabeta/CD19-depleted stem cell transplant. The receptors stem from a male patient aged 2 to 10 who had a stem cell transplant for acute lymphoblastic leukemia, so the T cells may come from the graft donor.

This clonotype showed up just a few times. This chain joins TRBV28 and TRBJ1-1; the D gene is possibly TRBD1 (5 bases). The CDR3 runs to 14 residues. Germline assignment: CDR1 MDHEN and CDR2 SYDVKM. V was cut by 6 bases and J by 3 bases, with 14 bases left in between. The CDR3 reads CASRSFDRDTEAFF. The CDR3 bases are TGTGCCAGCAGATCCTTCGACAGAGACACTGAAGCTTTCTTT.

The rearrangement joins TRBV20-1 to TRBJ1-2; no definite D call. Looked up from germline, CDR1 is DFQATT and CDR2 is SNEGSKA (reference sequence). The CDR3 loop spans 11 amino acids. V dropped 5 bases and J dropped 2 bases, with 6 bases sitting between them. The CDR3 here is CSAVQNYGYTF. The CDR3 nucleotides read TGCAGTGCTGTTCAGAACTATGGCTACACCTTC.

This clonotype has just a few counts. V and J are TRBV20-1 and TRBJ1-2; no clear D gene. CDR3 length equals 14 residues. Germline assignment: CDR1 DFQATT and CDR2 SNEGSKA (reference sequence). V was clipped by 3 bases and J by 5 bases, with 16 bases between them. As DNA, the CDR3 is TGCAGTGCTAGGTTTACAGTCGGTGGGTATGGCTACACCTTC. This codes for CSARFTVGGYGYTF.

By share, this clonotype counts as medium-sized (0.01 to 0.1%). This chain connects TRBV20-1 to TRBJ2-5, with 8 bases that match TRBD1. The trim removed 4 bases at V and 3 bases at J, leaving 10 bases unmatched. This CDR3 is 15 amino acids long. Germline CDR1 and CDR2: DFQATT and SNEGSKA (reference sequence). The CDR3 DNA sequence: TGCAGTGCTACCCTGTGGGACAGGCAAAAAGAGACCCAGTACTTC. As protein: CSATLWDRQKETQYF.

This clonotype was recorded a few times. The rearrangement uses TRBV25-1 and TRBJ2-1; a weak D match, TRBD2 (6 bases). V lost 7 bases, J lost 3 bases, and 13 bases lay in between. Germline lookup yields CDR1 MGHDK and CDR2 SYGVNS. This CDR3 has 14 residues. CDR3 protein: CASTDGGYYNEQFF. The CDR3 coding sequence is TGTGCCAGCACTGACGGAGGGTACTACAATGAGCAGTTCTTC.

This clonotype has ten or more counts. V is TRBV29-1 and J is TRBJ2-1; D ambiguous. V lost 4 bases and J 0 bases, leaving 10 bases between the germline ends. The CDR3 is 14 residues long. The germline gives CDR1 SQVTM, CDR2 ANQGSEA. The CDR3 loop is CSVVRQFSYNEQFF. The CDR3 coding sequence is TGCAGCGTTGTTAGGCAGTTCTCCTACAATGAGCAGTTCTTC.

V usage is TRBV7-9 and J usage is TRBJ2-5; maybe TRBD2 (5 bases). The germline CDR1 and CDR2 sequences are SEHNR and FQNEAQ (reference sequence). This CDR3 spans 13 amino acids. V was cut by 4 bases and J by 5 bases, with 11 bases left in between. This chain's CDR3 is CASSYGKLETQYF. As DNA, the CDR3 is TGTGCCAGCAGCTACGGGAAGTTGGAGACCCAGTACTTC.

A few counts support this clonotype. The chain carries TRBV20-1 and TRBJ1-5; maybe TRBD1 (6 bases). CDR1 DFQATT and CDR2 SNEGSKA come from the germline V gene (reference sequence). V was cut by 5 bases and J by 0 bases, with 11 bases left in between. This CDR3 is built from 14 residues. For the CDR3, the DNA is TGCAGTGCTCCGACAGGAGTTAGCAATCAGCCCCAGCATTTT. This codes for CSAPTGVSNQPQHF.

This clonotype occurred many times. The chain is built from TRBV6-1 and TRBJ2-7; D might be TRBD1 (5 bases). CDR1 MNHNS and CDR2 SASEGT come from the germline V gene. The CDR3 consists of 15 residues. V lost 4 bases, J lost 0 bases, and 13 bases lay in between. The CDR3 region has the DNA TGTGCCAGCAGTGGGACATCTCCGGGCTCCTACGAGCAGTACTTC. It is translated as CASSGTSPGSYEQYF.

This clonotype was seen a handful of times. The chain links TRBV7-7 to TRBJ2-2; a possible D gene is TRBD1 (6 bases). Trimming pared 10 bases from V and 6 bases from J, leaving 15 bases between. This CDR3 region has 13 residues. Germline V gives CDR1 SSHAT, CDR2 FNYEAQ (reference sequence). The CDR3 sequence is CATGARTAGELFF. DNA of the CDR3: TGTGCCACAGGGGCCCGGACAGCCGGGGAGCTGTTTTTT. Together with reference TRBV7-7 and TRBJ2-2, the CDR3 gives the full variable domain: GAGVSQSPRYKVTKRGQDVTLRCDPISSHATLYWYQQALGQGPEFLTYFNYEAQPDKSGLPSDRFSAERPEGSISTLTIQRTEQRDSAMYRCATGARTAGELFFGEGSRLTVL.

J is TRBJ2-3 and V is TRBV28; TRBD1 agrees at 11 bases. The germline gives CDR1 MDHEN, CDR2 SYDVKM. The CDR3 is 17 residues long. The trim removed 2 bases at V and 3 bases at J, leaving 7 bases unmatched. DNA of the CDR3: TGTGCCAGCAGTTTAGCGGCGGGACAGGGGGTTACAGATACGCAGTATTTT. Translated, it gives CASSLAAGQGVTDTQYF.

Worth noting for this clonotype: At one end the junction does not follow the germline gene, possibly because of a read error. As DNA, the CDR3 is TGCGCCGGCAGCTTGGAACCGCTTAGCAATCAGCCCCAGCATTTT. It yields the protein CAGSLEPLSNQPQHF. The gene calls are TRBV5-1 and TRBJ1-5; D is unclear. The CDR3 extends over 15 amino acids. The germline V gene encodes CDR1 SGHRS and CDR2 YFSETQ.

This rearrangement joins TRBV19 to TRBJ2-2, with 7 bases matching TRBD1. Losses at the gene ends were 1 base for V and 4 bases for J; bases not matched to a gene: 3. The length of the CDR3 is 15 residues. From germline, CDR1 is LNHDA and CDR2 SQIVND (reference sequence). CDR3 DNA sequence: TGTGCCAGTAGTATAGGGTACAGGGGCACCGGGGAGCTGTTTTTT. Protein: CASSIGYRGTGELFF.

On this clonotype: One end of the junction varies from germline; a read error may be responsible. The chain has TRBV7-2 and TRBJ1-2; a possible D gene is TRBD1 (5 bases). Germline-derived CDR1 and CDR2 are SGHTA and FQGNSA. This CDR3 has 15 residues. The CDR3 DNA follows: TGTGCCAGCAGCTTGACAGCGATGAGCGGCTATGGCGACACCTTC. The encoded protein is CASSLTAMSGYGDTF.

The chain is built from TRBV6-6 and TRBJ2-3, with D perhaps matching TRBD1 (5 bases). The CDR3 spans 12 residues. Germline V lookup: CDR1 MNHNY, CDR2 SVGAGI (reference sequence). CDR3 nucleotides: TGTGCAGGGGCAGGAAGCACAGATACGCAGTATTTT. Translated, it gives CAGAGSTDTQYF.

The CDR3 DNA sequence: TGCGCCAGCAGCTACATTATTACGGACAGAAGGCGCGAGCAGTACTTC. Translation: CASSYIITDRRREQYF. The V and J genes are TRBV5-1 and TRBJ2-7, with D perhaps TRBD1 (6 bases). Trimming took 3 bases from V and 6 from J, leaving 22 bases between them. CDR3 length: 16 amino acids. Germline CDR1 and CDR2: SGHRS and YFSETQ.

This clonotype was detected only a few times. The chain recombines TRBV7-2 with TRBJ1-2; D unclear. V lost 5 bases and J 6 bases, leaving 16 bases between the germline ends. Germline V gene lookup returns CDR1 SGHTA and CDR2 FQGNSA. The CDR3 loop spans 14 amino acids. CDR3 in DNA: TGTGCCAGCAGCCCAGGCCTGTCCCCGCATGGCTACACCTTC. Amino acid sequence: CASSPGLSPHGYTF.

This clonotype was observed a handful of times. A junction end diverges from the germline sequence, so it may reflect a read error. This chain links TRBV7-7 with TRBJ2-1, with 7 bases fitting TRBD1. Germline CDR1 reads SSHAT; CDR2 reads FNYEAQ (reference sequence). This CDR3 comprises 15 residues. The CDR3 region is CASSLEPGGYNEQFF. CDR3 DNA sequence: TGTGCTAGCAGCTTAGAACCAGGGGGCTACAATGAGCAGTTCTTC.

This clonotype appeared a few times. This chain joins TRBV5-7 and TRBJ1-4, with D possibly being TRBD1 (6 bases). TRBV5-7 is assigned to the ORF class and has an uncertain function. V lost 5 bases and J lost 4, with 15 bases in between. The CDR3 totals 15 residues. CDR3 DNA: TGTGCCAGCAGTCCCCCCGGGACACTTAATGAAAAACTGTTTTTT. Its protein product is CASSPPGTLNEKLFF.

This clonotype was detected ten times or more. V is TRBV28 and J is TRBJ2-3; 8 bases map to TRBD1. V lost 5 bases, J lost 9 bases, and 16 bases stayed unmatched. CDR1 is MDHEN, CDR2 SYDVKM, per germline. This CDR3 contains 16 residues. As DNA, the CDR3 is TGTGCCAGCAGTGGCGGTTCGGGACAGGACACCAACACGCAGTATTTT. It codes for CASSGGSGQDTNTQYF.

There are a few counts of this clonotype. This chain links TRBV20-1 with TRBJ1-4; 8 bases align to TRBD1. The CDR3 sequence is 15 residues long. Per germline, CDR1 DFQATT and CDR2 SNEGSKA (reference sequence). J was trimmed by 6 bases and V by 1 base; bases with no gene match: 7. The CDR3 coding sequence is TGCAGTGCTAGAGCCTTGACAGGGGAGTATGAAAAACTGTTTTTT. This encodes CSARALTGEYEKLFF.

This clonotype showed up just a few times. The V and J genes are TRBV7-9 and TRBJ2-7; tentatively, D is TRBD1 (5 bases). Germline-derived CDR1 and CDR2 are SEHNR and FQNEAQ (reference sequence). Trimming removed 0 bases at V and 2 bases at J, with 11 bases between. This CDR3 is 15 amino acids long. DNA of the CDR3: TGTGCCAGCAGCTTAGCAGGACAATTAACCTACGAGCAGTACTTC. It specifies CASSLAGQLTYEQYF.

The V and J genes are TRBV7-2 and TRBJ2-7; no clear D gene. CDR1 SGHTA and CDR2 FQGNSA come from the germline V gene. There are 14 residues in the CDR3. The V and J ends lost 5 bases and 3 bases respectively, with 14 bases between them. The CDR3 sequence: CASSRHGSYYEQYF. CDR3 nucleotide sequence: TGTGCCAGCAGCCGGCATGGCTCCTACTACGAGCAGTACTTC. Combining the CDR3 with reference TRBV7-2 and TRBJ2-7 gives the whole variable domain GAGVSQSPSNKVTEKGKDVELRCDPISGHTALYWYRQSLGQGLEFLIYFQGNSAPDKSGLPSDRFSAERTGGSVSTLTIQRTQQEDSAVYLCASSRHGSYYEQYFGPGTRLTVT.

This clonotype was detected many times. V is TRBV6-5 and J is TRBJ2-5; tentatively, D is TRBD1 (6 bases). Germline CDR1 MNHEY, CDR2 SVGAGI. The CDR3 sequence is 14 residues long. Trimming shortened V by 1 base and J by 5 bases, and 11 bases separated the two germline ends. CDR3 coding DNA: TGTGCCAGCAGTTACTACCAGGGGCGGGAGACCCAGTACTTC. It specifies CASSYYQGRETQYF.

The table lists this clonotype with a few counts. The V gene is TRBV20-1, the J gene TRBJ2-2; 9 bases map to TRBD1. Germline CDR1 is DFQATT and CDR2 is SNEGSKA (reference sequence). With V trimmed by 5 bases and J by 17 bases, 6 bases remained unmatched. The CDR3 sequence is 10 residues long. CDR3 bases: TGCAGTGCTTGGGGACAGGGACTATTTTTT. Translated, it gives CSAWGQGLFF.

The chain carries TRBV12-3 or TRBV12-4 and TRBJ1-6; 10 positions agree with TRBD1. Trimming took 5 bases from V and 6 from J; bases not matched to a gene: 4. The CDR3 contains 15 residues. CDR3 sequence reads: CASSPRQGANSPLHF. The CDR3 nucleotides are TGTGCCAGCAGTCCCCGACAGGGGGCTAATTCACCCCTCCACTTT.

The table lists this clonotype with many counts. The chain carries TRBV7-9 and TRBJ1-5; 7 positions match TRBD1. The CDR3 sequence is 13 residues long. Germline CDR1 reads SEHNR; CDR2 reads FQNEAQ (reference sequence). J lost 2 bases, V lost 5 bases, and 0 bases had no gene match. This CDR3 is CASSDRGNQPQHF. CDR3 nucleotide sequence: TGTGCCAGCAGCGACAGGGGCAATCAGCCCCAGCATTTT.